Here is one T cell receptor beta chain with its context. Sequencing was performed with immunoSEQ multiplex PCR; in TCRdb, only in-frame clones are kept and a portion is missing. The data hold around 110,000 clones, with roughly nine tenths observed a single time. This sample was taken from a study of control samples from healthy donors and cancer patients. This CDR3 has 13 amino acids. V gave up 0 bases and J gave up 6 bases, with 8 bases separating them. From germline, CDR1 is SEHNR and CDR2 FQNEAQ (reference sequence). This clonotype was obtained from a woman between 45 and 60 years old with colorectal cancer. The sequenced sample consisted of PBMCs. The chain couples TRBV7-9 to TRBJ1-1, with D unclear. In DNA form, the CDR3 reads TGTGCCAGCAGCTTAGCGGGCGGGGCTGAAGCTTTCTTT. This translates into CASSLAGGAEAFF.